The 12 T cell receptor beta chains below all came from one sample that was sequenced in a study of OX40 agonist ivuxolimab in advanced cancers. Sequencing used immunoSEQ multiplex PCR; TCRdb keeps in-frame clones, though not all of them. The profile shows 55,000 to 85,000 clones, about 93% of them singletons. Sequenced material: CD4+ or CD8+ T cells sorted from blood, taken in a trial of the OX40 agonist ivuxolimab. These receptors were collected from an adult with an advanced solid tumor such as melanoma, head and neck, liver or kidney cancer.

The rearrangement joins TRBV5-4 to TRBJ1-3; D ambiguous. Trimming left V 0 bases short and J 4 bases short, with 14 bases between. CDR1 is SGHNT, CDR2 YYREEE, per germline (reference sequence). The CDR3 runs to 16 residues. CDR3 nucleotide sequence: TGTGCCAGCAGCTTGGCTGGGGAGTTCGGGGGAAACACCATATATTTT. Its protein is CASSLAGEFGGNTIYF.

This clone was observed once. J is TRBJ2-7 and V is TRBV19, with 8 bases lining up with TRBD1. CDR3 length: 16 amino acids. The germline CDR1 and CDR2 sequences are LNHDA and SQIVND (reference sequence). The trim removed 5 bases at V and 3 bases at J, leaving 12 bases unmatched. For the CDR3, the DNA is TGTGCCAGTAGTCCGTACCGGGACAGGAGCCTCTACGAGCAGTACTTC. This translates into CASSPYRDRSLYEQYF.

This chain joins TRBV13 and TRBJ2-7; TRBD2 aligns across 10 bases. Germline-derived CDR1 and CDR2 are PRHDT and FYEKMQ (reference sequence). Unmatched junction bases numbered 11, after V lost 3 bases and J lost 6 bases. There are 16 residues in the CDR3. The CDR3 region is CASSLGLAGAFGEQYF. For the CDR3, the DNA is TGTGCCAGCAGCTTGGGCCTAGCGGGGGCATTCGGCGAGCAGTACTTC. Filled out from reference TRBV13 and TRBJ2-7, the complete variable domain reads AAGVIQSPRHLIKEKRETATLKCYPIPRHDTVYWYQQGPGQDPQFLISFYEKMQSDKGSIPDRFSAQQFSDYHSELNMSSLELGDSALYFCASSLGLAGAFGEQYFGPGTRLTVT.

This clone was seen only a few times. J is TRBJ1-1 and V is TRBV2, with D unclear. V was clipped by 6 bases and J by 3 bases, with 2 bases between them. This CDR3 spans 10 amino acids. The V gene's germline CDR1 is SNHLY and CDR2 FYNNEI. This chain's CDR3 is CASSYTEAFF. CDR3 DNA: TGTGCCAGCAGCTACACTGAAGCTTTCTTT.

The genes are TRBV11-2 and TRBJ2-5, with unresolved D. This CDR3 is built from 12 residues. Germline lookup yields CDR1 SGHAT and CDR2 FQNNGV. Trimming stripped 1 base from V and 7 bases from J, with 7 bases between. In DNA, the CDR3 is TGTGCCAGCAGCTTAGGGACCGGGACCCAGTACTTC. Translated, it gives CASSLGTGTQYF.

This chain uses TRBV10-3 with TRBJ2-3; the match to TRBD2 covers 13 bases. The CDR3 sequence is 18 residues long. The germline gives CDR1 ENHRY, CDR2 SYGVKD. With V trimmed by 2 bases and J by 3 bases, 8 bases remained unmatched. CDR3 DNA: TGTGCCATCAGTGAGCCCGTTCGGACTAGCGGGGGAACAGATACGCAGTATTTT. It specifies CAISEPVRTSGGTDTQYF.

The chain uses TRBV4-1 and TRBJ2-5, with D possibly matching TRBD2 (6 bases). The CDR3 contains 14 residues. CDR1 MGHRA and CDR2 YSYEKL come from the germline V gene. Trimming removed 1 base from V and 5 bases from J, with 11 bases in between. The CDR3 DNA is TGCGCCAGCAGCCAAGGACCGAGCGGGGAGACCCAGTACTTC. Translated: CASSQGPSGETQYF.

This rearrangement joins TRBV27 to TRBJ2-2, with no clear D. The length of the CDR3 is 16 residues. Trimming took off 2 bases at V and 8 bases at J, with 18 bases between the two ends. Germline CDR1 is MNHEY and CDR2 is SMNVEV (reference sequence). CDR3 DNA: TGTGCCAGCAGTTTAGATATAGTCGGAGTGTCAGGGGAGCTGTTTTTT. It encodes CASSLDIVGVSGELFF.

V is TRBV9 and J is TRBJ1-4; D uncertain. Trimming shortened V by 5 bases and J by 5 bases, and 10 bases separated the two germline ends. The CDR3 has 13 amino acids. Germline V lookup: CDR1 SGDLS, CDR2 YYNGEE. The CDR3 nucleotides are TGTGCCAGCAGAAGTAGAACGAATGAAAAACTGTTTTTT. Its translation: CASRSRTNEKLFF.

The CDR3 nucleotides read TGTGCCAGCAGCAAGGGCCCGGGGGACTACGAGCAGTACTTC. This gives the protein CASSKGPGDYEQYF. The gene calls are TRBV13 and TRBJ2-7, with D possibly being TRBD2 (6 bases). Trimming removed 5 bases at V and 3 bases at J, with 14 bases between. The germline V gene encodes CDR1 PRHDT and CDR2 FYEKMQ (reference sequence). The CDR3 is made up of 14 amino acids.

This chain joins TRBV4-3 and TRBJ1-6; D ambiguous. The germline V and J ends were trimmed by 0 bases and 8 bases, with 11 bases remaining between them. CDR3 length equals 15 residues. Germline V CDR1 and CDR2: LGHNA, YSLEER. CDR3 amino acids: CASSQEHRLDSPLHF. CDR3 coding DNA: TGCGCCAGCAGCCAAGAGCATAGGCTGGATTCACCCCTCCACTTT.

This CDR3 reads CASSSFQGVYNEQFF. The CDR3 DNA reads as TGTGCCAGCAGTTCCTTCCAGGGGGTCTACAATGAGCAGTTCTTC. The chain uses TRBV6-5 and TRBJ2-1, with TRBD1 matching 7 bases. Germline V gene sequence: CDR1 MNHEY, CDR2 SVGAGI. Trimming removed 4 bases from V and 3 bases from J; junction bases left unmatched: 6. The CDR3 extends over 15 amino acids.